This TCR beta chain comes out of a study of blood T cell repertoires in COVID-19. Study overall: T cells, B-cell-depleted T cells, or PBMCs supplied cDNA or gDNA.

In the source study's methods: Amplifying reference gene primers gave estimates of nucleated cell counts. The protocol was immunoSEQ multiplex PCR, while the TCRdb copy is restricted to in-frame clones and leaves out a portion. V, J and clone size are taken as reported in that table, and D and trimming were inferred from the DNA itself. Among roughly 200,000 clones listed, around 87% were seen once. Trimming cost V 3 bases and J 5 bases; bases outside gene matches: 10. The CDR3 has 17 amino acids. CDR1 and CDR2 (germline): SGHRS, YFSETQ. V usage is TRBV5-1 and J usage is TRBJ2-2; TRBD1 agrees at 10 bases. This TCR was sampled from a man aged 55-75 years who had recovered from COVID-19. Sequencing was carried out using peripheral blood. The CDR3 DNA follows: TGCGCCAGCAGCTCGGGGTTCGGGACAGGGGTAACCGGGGAGCTGTTTTTT. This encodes CASSSGFGTGVTGELFF.